This record covers a single T cell receptor (beta chain). In the naive CD8 group, cells lacked CD45RO and were positively selected for CCR7, so terminally differentiated effector memory CD45RA+ cells were left out. This record belongs to a study of shared clonotypes between healthy human individuals. This CDR3 spans 11 amino acids. Each PCR replicate from the sorted subsets contained roughly 210 ng DNA, which is about 31,000 T cell genomes. Sequencing was performed with immunoSEQ multiplex PCR; in TCRdb, only in-frame clones are kept and a portion is missing. The data contain over 2 million clones, roughly 95% of them singletons.

V usage is TRBV21-1 and J usage is TRBJ1-2; the D call TRBD1 from the table was never checked on the DNA. TRBV21-1 is a documented pseudogene. This sequence was found in a man between 18 and 29 years old in good health. Sequenced material: naive CD8+ T cells sorted from blood. Here the CDR3 DNA reads TGTGCCAGCAGCAAAGGGGGCGGCTACACCTTC. Residues: CASSKGGGYTF.